This passage covers 14 T cell receptor beta chains from one sample sequenced in a study of blood T cells in healthy people across ages. Using a J-beta primer mix together with a sample-barcoded 5' primer, a second PCR was run for about 6 to 12 cycles. TCRdb re-derived calls from the 5' RACE reads in MiXCR, one entry per CDR3 protein. Among under 1,000,000 distinct CDR3 sequences listed, about 34% were seen once. Sequencing input: blood. These receptors originate from a young man in good health.

The rearrangement links TRBV25-1 to TRBJ1-6, with unresolved D. The V gene lost 3 bases and the J gene lost 4 bases, with 7 bases spanning the gap. The length of the CDR3 is 14 residues. Per the germline V gene, CDR1 is MGHDK and CDR2 is SYGVNS. The CDR3, as DNA: TGTGCCAGCAGTGAGGCCAGGTATAATTCACCCCTCCACTTT. Translation gives CASSEARYNSPLHF.

This clonotype has more than one count but fewer than ten. This chain links TRBV29-1 with TRBJ1-1, with a weak D call TRBD1 (5 bases). The V and J ends lost 5 bases and 0 bases respectively, with 10 bases between them. Germline-derived CDR1 and CDR2 are SQVTM and ANQGSEA. This CDR3 has 13 residues. This CDR3 reads CSVRRGLNTEAFF. In DNA form, the CDR3 reads TGCAGCGTTAGAAGGGGATTGAACACTGAAGCTTTCTTT. Drawing the rest from reference TRBV29-1 and TRBJ1-1, the complete variable domain is SAVISQKPSRDICQRGTSLTIQCQVDSQVTMMFWYRQQPGQSLTLIATANQGSEATYESGFVIDKFPISRPNLTFSTLTVSNMSPEDSSIYLCSVRRGLNTEAFFGQGTRLTVV.

This clonotype showed up just once. The V gene is TRBV5-1, the J gene TRBJ2-2; D not resolved. The CDR3 covers 14 residues. Germline V gives CDR1 SGHRS, CDR2 YFSETQ. Deletions cut 0 bases from V and 4 bases from J, with 7 bases between. CDR3 nucleotide sequence: TGCGCCAGCAGCTTGGAACGGTTCACCGGGGAGCTGTTTTTT. This translates into CASSLERFTGELFF.

Comments on this clonotype: This may come from a read error, since a much larger clone is one base off. V is TRBV27 and J is TRBJ2-5, with D possibly called TRBD1 or TRBD2 (5 bases each). V lost 5 bases and J 7 bases, leaving 14 bases between the germline ends. The V gene's germline CDR1 is MNHEY and CDR2 SMNVEV (reference sequence). The CDR3 covers 13 residues. The CDR3 is CASSVVGEGTQYF. CDR3 coding DNA: TGTGCCAGCAGTGTAGTGGGGGAAGGGACCCAGTACTTC.

The chain has TRBV20-1 and TRBJ1-5; D is perhaps TRBD1 (5 bases). The V and J ends lost 0 bases and 4 bases respectively, with 13 bases between them. CDR1 and CDR2 from the germline V gene are DFQATT and SNEGSKA (reference sequence). This CDR3 has 15 residues. CDR3 nucleotide sequence: TGCAGTGCTAGAGATGGTGGCAGGGATAATCAGCCCCAGCATTTT. Amino acids: CSARDGGRDNQPQHF.

This sequence joins TRBV4-3 and TRBJ2-5; a weak D match, TRBD1 (6 bases). The CDR3 sequence is 14 residues long. The V gene's germline CDR1 is LGHNA and CDR2 YSLEER. V lost 3 bases, J lost 11 bases, and 19 bases lay in between. DNA of the CDR3: TGCGCCAGCAGCCATGGCAACAGGGACAATGAGCAGTACTTC. Translated: CASSHGNRDNEQYF.

Points on this clonotype: A much larger clone sits a single nucleotide away, making a read error possible. This chain links TRBV5-1 with TRBJ2-1, with D perhaps TRBD2 (5 bases). The J call is doubtful: the DNA matches TRBJ2-7 better. Per the germline V gene, CDR1 is SGHRS and CDR2 is YFSETQ. The CDR3 is 15 residues long. The CDR3 loop is CASSLERARYNEQYF. The CDR3 nucleotides are TGCGCCAGCAGCTTGGAGAGGGCCCGATACAATGAGCAGTACTTC.

The chain couples TRBV25-1 to TRBJ2-1, with a tentative D call TRBD2 (6 bases). The CDR3 contains 15 residues. Germline lookup yields CDR1 MGHDK and CDR2 SYGVNS. Trimming took off 2 bases at V and 0 bases at J, with 8 bases between the two ends. The CDR3: CASSEGGSSYNEQFF. The CDR3 region has the DNA TGTGCCAGCAGTGAAGGGGGGAGCTCCTACAATGAGCAGTTCTTC.

Ten or more counts support this clonotype. V gene TRBV20-1 combines with J gene TRBJ2-1; 11 bases line up with TRBD2. The germline gives CDR1 DFQATT, CDR2 SNEGSKA (reference sequence). This CDR3 region has 15 residues. The trim removed 7 bases at V and 0 bases at J, leaving 5 bases unmatched. CDR3 sequence reads: CSGLAGPSSYNEQFF. The CDR3 DNA follows: TGCAGTGGACTAGCGGGGCCCAGCTCCTACAATGAGCAGTTCTTC.

This chain uses TRBV11-2 with TRBJ2-3, with 13 bases matching TRBD2. The germline V gene has CDR1 SGHAT and CDR2 FQNNGV. V shed 4 bases, J shed 4 bases, and the junction held 8 bases outside the gene matches. The length of the CDR3 is 17 residues. CDR3 bases: TGTGCCAGCAGCTGGAATGTACTAGCGGGGGGGCCAGATACGCAGTATTTT. Its protein is CASSWNVLAGGPDTQYF.

This clonotype was detected many times. V gene TRBV20-1 combines with J gene TRBJ2-3; TRBD2 aligns across 7 bases. This CDR3 contains 16 residues. J lost 2 bases, V lost 6 bases, and 14 bases had no gene match. CDR1 is DFQATT, CDR2 SNEGSKA, per germline (reference sequence). CDR3 coding DNA: TGCAGTGCGCATCTCCCGGGACTACCTACCACAGATACGCAGTATTTT. This translates into CSAHLPGLPTTDTQYF.

The rearrangement uses TRBV6-5 and TRBJ1-1, with 9 bases fitting TRBD1. Per germline, CDR1 MNHEY and CDR2 SVGAGI. There are 15 residues in the CDR3. Losses at the gene ends were 5 bases for V and 1 base for J; bases not matched to a gene: 5. The CDR3 bases are TGTGCCAGCAGTCGGGACAGGGAGAAGAACACTGAAGCTTTCTTT. It encodes CASSRDREKNTEAFF.

V usage is TRBV20-1 and J usage is TRBJ2-3, with TRBD1 as a possible D gene (6 bases). Trimming shortened V by 0 bases and J by 5 bases, and 12 bases separated the two germline ends. Germline CDR1 DFQATT, CDR2 SNEGSKA (reference sequence). The CDR3 is 14 residues long. The CDR3 nucleotides are TGCAGTGCTAGAGATCAACTAGGGGGAGATACGCAGTATTTT. Translating it yields CSARDQLGGDTQYF.

In this sample, this clonotype turned up many times. The chain links TRBV12-3 or TRBV12-4 to TRBJ2-3, with a possible D match to TRBD2 (5 bases). V lost 5 bases and J lost 4, with 13 bases in between. The CDR3 length is 14 residues. The CDR3 protein is CASSPDLGADTQYF. The DNA of the CDR3 is TGTGCCAGCAGTCCGGACCTCGGGGCAGATACGCAGTATTTT.